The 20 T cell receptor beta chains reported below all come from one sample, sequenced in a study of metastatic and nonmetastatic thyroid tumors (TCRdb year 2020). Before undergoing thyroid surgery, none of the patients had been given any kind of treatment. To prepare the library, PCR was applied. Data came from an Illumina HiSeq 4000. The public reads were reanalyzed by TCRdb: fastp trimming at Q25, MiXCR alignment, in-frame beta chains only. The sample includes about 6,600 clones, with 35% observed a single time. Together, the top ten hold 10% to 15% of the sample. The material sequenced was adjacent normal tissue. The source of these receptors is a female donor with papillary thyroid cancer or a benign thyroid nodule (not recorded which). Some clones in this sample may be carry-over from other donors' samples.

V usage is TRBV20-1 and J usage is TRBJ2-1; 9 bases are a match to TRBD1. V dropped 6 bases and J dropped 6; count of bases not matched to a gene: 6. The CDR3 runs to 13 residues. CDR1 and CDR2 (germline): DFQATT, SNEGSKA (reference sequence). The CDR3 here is CSATGTGSNEQFF. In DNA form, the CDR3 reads TGCAGTGCAACCGGGACAGGGTCCAATGAGCAGTTCTTC.

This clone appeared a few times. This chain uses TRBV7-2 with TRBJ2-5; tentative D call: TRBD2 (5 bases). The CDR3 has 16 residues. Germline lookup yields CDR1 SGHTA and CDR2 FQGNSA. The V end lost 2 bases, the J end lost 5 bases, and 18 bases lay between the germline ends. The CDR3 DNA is TGTGCCAGCAGCTTATTTTCGGGTCAGAGGAGGGAGACCCAGTACTTC. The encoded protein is CASSLFSGQRRETQYF.

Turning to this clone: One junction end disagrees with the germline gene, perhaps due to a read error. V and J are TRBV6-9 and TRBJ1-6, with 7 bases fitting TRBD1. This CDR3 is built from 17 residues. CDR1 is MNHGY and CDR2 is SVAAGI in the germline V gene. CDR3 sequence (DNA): TGTGCCAGCACCCTTCTCAGGGGGGGACCGGCATATTCACCCCACCTCTTT. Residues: CASTLLRGGPAYSPHLF.

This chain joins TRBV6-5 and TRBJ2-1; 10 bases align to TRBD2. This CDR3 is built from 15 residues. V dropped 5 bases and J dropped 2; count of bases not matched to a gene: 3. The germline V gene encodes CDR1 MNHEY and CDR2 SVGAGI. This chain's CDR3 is CASSVLAGTYNEQFF. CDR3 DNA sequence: TGTGCCAGCAGTGTACTAGCGGGAACCTACAATGAGCAGTTCTTC.

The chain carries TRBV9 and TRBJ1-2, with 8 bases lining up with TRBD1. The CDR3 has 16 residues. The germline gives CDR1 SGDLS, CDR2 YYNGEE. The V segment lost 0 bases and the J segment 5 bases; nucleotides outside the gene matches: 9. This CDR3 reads CASSVDPSGTGYGYTF. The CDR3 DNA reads TGTGCCAGCAGCGTAGATCCGTCCGGGACAGGATATGGCTACACCTTC.

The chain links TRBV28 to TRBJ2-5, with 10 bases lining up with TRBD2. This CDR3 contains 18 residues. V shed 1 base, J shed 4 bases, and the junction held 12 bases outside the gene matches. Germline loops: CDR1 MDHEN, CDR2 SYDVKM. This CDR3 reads CASSLLVPTSGARETQYF. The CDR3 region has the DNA TGTGCCAGCAGTTTATTAGTCCCTACTAGCGGGGCTAGAGAGACCCAGTACTTC.

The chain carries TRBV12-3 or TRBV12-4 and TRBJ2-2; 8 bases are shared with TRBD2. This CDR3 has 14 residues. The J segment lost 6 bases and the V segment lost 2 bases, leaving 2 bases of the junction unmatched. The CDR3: CASSLRGLAGELFF. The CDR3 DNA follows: TGTGCCAGCAGTTTAAGGGGACTAGCCGGGGAGCTGTTTTTT.

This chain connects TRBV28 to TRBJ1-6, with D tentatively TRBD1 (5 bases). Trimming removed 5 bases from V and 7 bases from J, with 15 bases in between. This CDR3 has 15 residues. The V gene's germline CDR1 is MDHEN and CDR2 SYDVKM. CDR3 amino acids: CASSPPRQTNSPLHF. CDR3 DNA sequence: TGTGCCAGCAGTCCCCCCCGACAGACCAATTCACCCCTCCACTTT.

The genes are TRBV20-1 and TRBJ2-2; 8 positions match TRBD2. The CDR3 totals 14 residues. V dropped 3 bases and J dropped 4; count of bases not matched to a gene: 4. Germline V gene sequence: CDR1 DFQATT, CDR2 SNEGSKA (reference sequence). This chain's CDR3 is CSARSSGRTGELFF. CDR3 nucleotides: TGCAGTGCTAGGTCTAGCGGGCGCACCGGGGAGCTGTTTTTT.

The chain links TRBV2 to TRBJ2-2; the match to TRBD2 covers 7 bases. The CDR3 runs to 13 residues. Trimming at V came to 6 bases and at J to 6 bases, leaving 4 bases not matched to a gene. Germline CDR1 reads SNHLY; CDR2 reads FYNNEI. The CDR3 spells CASRDGLAGELFF. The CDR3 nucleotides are TGTGCCAGCAGAGATGGACTAGCCGGGGAGCTGTTTTTT.

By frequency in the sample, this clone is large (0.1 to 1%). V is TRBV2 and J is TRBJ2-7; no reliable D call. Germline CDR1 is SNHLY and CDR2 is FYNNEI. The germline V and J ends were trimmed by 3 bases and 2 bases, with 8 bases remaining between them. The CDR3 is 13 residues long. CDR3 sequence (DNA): TGTGCCAGCAGTGAGGCGTATCCCTACGAGCAGTACTTC. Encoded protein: CASSEAYPYEQYF. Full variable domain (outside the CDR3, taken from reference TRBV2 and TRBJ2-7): EPEVTQTPSHQVTQMGQEVILRCVPISNHLYFYWYRQILGQKVEFLVSFYNNEISEKSEIFDDQFSVERPDGSNFTLKIRSTKLEDSAMYFCASSEAYPYEQYFGPGTRLTVT.

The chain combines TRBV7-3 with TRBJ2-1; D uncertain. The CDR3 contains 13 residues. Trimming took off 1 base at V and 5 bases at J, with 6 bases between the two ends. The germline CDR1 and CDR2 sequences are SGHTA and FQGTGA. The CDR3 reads CASSLSRNNEQFF. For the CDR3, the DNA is TGTGCCAGCAGCTTAAGTAGAAACAATGAGCAGTTCTTC.

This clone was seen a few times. The CDR3 sequence is CASRLGLSSYEQYF. Here the CDR3 DNA reads TGTGCCAGCAGGTTGGGACTTTCTTCCTACGAGCAGTACTTC. V usage is TRBV2 and J usage is TRBJ2-7, with a weak D call TRBD2 (6 bases). The CDR3 contains 14 residues. CDR1 SNHLY and CDR2 FYNNEI come from the germline V gene. Between the trimmed V and J ends, which lost 6 bases and 1 base, there was a span of 13 bases.

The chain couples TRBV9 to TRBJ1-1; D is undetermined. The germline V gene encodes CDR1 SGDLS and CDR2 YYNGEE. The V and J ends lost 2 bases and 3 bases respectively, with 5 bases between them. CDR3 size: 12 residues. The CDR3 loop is CASSVIHTEAFF. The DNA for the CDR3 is TGTGCCAGCAGCGTCATCCACACTGAAGCTTTCTTT.

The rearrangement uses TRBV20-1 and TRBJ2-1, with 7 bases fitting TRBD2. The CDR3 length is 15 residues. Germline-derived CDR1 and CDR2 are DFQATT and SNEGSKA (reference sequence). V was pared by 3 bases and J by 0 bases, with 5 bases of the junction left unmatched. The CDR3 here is CSASPGGNSYNEQFF. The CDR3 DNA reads TGCAGTGCTAGCCCGGGGGGAAACTCCTACAATGAGCAGTTCTTC.

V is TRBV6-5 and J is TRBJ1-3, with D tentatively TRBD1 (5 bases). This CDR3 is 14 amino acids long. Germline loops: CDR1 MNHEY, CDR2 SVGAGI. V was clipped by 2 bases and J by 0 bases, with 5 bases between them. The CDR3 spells CASSYGGSGNTIYF. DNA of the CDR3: TGTGCCAGCAGTTACGGGGGCTCTGGAAACACCATATATTTT.

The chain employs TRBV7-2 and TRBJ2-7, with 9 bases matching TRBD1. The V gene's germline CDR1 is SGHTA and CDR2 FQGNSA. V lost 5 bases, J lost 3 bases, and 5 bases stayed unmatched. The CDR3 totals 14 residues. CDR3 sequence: CASSPGQGLYEQYF. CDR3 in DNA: TGTGCCAGCAGCCCCGGACAGGGGCTCTACGAGCAGTACTTC.

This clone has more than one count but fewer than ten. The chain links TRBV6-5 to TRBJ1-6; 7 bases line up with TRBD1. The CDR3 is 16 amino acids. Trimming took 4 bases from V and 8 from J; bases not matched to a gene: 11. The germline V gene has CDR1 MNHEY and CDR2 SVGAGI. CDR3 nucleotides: TGTGCCAGCAGTTCTACCCTCGACAGGGCACATTCACCCCTCCACTTT. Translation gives CASSSTLDRAHSPLHF.

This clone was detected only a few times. The CDR3 region is CASRIAGGHHGQFF. The CDR3 DNA sequence: TGTGCCAGCAGGATAGCCGGGGGTCACCATGGGCAGTTCTTC. The V gene is TRBV12-3 or TRBV12-4, the J gene TRBJ2-1, with D possibly matching TRBD2 (6 bases). This CDR3 has 14 residues. V gave up 6 bases and J gave up 12 bases, with 21 bases separating them.

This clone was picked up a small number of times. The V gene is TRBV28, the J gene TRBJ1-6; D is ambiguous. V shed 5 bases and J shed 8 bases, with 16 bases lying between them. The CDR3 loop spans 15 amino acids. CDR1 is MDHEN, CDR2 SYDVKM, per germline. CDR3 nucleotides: TGTGCCAGCAGTCTCGGAGAGGGCCAGGATTCACCCCTCCACTTT. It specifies CASSLGEGQDSPLHF.